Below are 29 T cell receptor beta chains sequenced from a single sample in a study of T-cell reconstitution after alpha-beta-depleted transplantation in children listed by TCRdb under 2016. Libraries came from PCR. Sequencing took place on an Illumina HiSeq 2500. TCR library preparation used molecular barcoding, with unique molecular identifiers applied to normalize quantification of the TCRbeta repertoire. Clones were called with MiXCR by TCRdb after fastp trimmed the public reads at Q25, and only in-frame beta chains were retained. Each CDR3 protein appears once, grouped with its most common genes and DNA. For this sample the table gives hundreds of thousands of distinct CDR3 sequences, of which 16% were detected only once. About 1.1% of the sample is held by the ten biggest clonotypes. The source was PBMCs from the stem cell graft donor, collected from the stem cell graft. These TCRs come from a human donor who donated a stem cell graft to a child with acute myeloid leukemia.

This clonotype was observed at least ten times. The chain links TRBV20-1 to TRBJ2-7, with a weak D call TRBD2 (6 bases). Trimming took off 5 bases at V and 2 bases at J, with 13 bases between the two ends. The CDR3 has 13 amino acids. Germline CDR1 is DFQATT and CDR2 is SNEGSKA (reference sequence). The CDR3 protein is CSASTGTAYEQYV. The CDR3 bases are TGCAGTGCTTCAACCGGGACTGCCTACGAGCAGTACGTC.

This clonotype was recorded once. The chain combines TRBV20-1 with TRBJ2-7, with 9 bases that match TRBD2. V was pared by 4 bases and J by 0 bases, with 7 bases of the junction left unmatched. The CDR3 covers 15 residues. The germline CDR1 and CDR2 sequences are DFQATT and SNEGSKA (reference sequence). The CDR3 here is CSAIDYSGSSYEQYF. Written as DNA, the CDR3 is TGCAGTGCTATAGATTATAGCGGGAGCTCCTACGAGCAGTACTTC.

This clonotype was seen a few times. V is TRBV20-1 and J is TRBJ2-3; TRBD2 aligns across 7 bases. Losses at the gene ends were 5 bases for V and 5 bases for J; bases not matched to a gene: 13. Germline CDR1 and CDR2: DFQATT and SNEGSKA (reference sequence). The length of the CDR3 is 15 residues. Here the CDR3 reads CSAPFLGGGEDTQYF. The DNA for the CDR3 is TGCAGTGCTCCCTTCTTGGGCGGGGGAGAAGATACGCAGTATTTT.

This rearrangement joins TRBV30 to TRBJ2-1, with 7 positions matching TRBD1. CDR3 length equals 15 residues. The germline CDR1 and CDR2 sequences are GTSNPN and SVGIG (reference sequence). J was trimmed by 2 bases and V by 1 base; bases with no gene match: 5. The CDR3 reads CAWSGGTAAYNEQFF. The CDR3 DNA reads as TGTGCCTGGAGTGGAGGGACAGCAGCCTACAATGAGCAGTTCTTC. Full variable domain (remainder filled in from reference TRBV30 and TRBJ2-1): SQTIHQWPATLVQPVGSPLSLECTVEGTSNPNLYWYRQAAGRGLQLLFYSVGIGQISSEVPQNLSASRPQDRQFILSSKKLLLSDSGFYLCAWSGGTAAYNEQFFGPGTRLTVL.

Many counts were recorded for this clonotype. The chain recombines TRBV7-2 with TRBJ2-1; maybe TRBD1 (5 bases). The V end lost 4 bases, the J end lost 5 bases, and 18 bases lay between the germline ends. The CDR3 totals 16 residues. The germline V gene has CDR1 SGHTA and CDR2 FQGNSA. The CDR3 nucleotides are TGTGCCAGCAGCTCGCAGGGCCGTATCCTAAACAATGAGCAGTTCTTC. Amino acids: CASSSQGRILNNEQFF.

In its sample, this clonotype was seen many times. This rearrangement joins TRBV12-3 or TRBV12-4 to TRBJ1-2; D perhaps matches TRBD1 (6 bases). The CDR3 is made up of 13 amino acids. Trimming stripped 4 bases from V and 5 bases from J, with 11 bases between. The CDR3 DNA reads TGTGCCAGCAGTTCACAGGGACCATATGGCTACACCTTC. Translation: CASSSQGPYGYTF.

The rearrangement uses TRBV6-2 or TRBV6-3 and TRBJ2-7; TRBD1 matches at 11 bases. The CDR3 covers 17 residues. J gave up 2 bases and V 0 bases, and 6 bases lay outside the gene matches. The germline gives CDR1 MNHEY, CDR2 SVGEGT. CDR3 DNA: TGTGCCAGCAGTTACTCGAGTGGGACAGGGGGTCCCTACGAGCAGTACGTC. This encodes CASSYSSGTGGPYEQYV.

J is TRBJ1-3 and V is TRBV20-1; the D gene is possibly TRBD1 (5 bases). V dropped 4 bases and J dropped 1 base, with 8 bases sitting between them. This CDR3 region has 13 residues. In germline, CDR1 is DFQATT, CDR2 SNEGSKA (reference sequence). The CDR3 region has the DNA TGCAGTGCTAATCAGGGATCTGGAAACACCATATATTTT. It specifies CSANQGSGNTIYF.

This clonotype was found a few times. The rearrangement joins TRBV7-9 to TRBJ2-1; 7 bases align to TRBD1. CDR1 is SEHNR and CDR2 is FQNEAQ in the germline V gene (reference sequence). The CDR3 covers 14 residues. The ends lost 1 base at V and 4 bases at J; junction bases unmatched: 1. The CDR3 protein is CASSLETGYNEQFF. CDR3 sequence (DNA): TGTGCCAGCAGCTTAGAGACAGGGTACAATGAGCAGTTCTTC.

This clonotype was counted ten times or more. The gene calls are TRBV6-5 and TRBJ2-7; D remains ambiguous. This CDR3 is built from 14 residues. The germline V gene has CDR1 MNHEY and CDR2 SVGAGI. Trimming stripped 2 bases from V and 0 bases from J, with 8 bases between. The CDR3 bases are TGTGCCAGCAGTTACCGAAGTAGCTCCTACGAGCAGTACTTC. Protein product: CASSYRSSSYEQYF.

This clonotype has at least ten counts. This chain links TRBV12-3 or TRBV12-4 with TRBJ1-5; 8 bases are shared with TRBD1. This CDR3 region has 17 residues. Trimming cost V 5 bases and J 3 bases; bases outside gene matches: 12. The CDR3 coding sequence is TGTGCCAGCAGTCCCGGGACAGGATCCTACTCCAATCAGCCCCAGCATTTT. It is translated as CASSPGTGSYSNQPQHF.

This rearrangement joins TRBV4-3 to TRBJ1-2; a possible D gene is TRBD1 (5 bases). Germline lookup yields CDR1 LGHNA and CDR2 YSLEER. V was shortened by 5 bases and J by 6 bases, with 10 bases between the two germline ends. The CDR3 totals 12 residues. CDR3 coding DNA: TGCGCCAGCAGCTACCGGGACCATGGCTACACCTTC. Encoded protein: CASSYRDHGYTF.

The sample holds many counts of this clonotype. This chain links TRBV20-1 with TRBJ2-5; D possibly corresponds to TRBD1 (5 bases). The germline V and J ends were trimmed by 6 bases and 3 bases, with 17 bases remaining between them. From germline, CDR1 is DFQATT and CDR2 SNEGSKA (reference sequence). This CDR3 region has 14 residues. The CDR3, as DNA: TGCAGTGCGAGTCAGAAGGGGCTGGAAGAGACCCAGTACTTC. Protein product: CSASQKGLEETQYF.

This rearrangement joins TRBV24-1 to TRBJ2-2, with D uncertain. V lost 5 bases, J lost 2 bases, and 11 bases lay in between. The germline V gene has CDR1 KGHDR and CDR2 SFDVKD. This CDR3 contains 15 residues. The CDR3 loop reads CATSGAPDNTGELFF. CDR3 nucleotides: TGTGCCACCAGTGGAGCGCCTGATAACACCGGGGAGCTGTTTTTT.

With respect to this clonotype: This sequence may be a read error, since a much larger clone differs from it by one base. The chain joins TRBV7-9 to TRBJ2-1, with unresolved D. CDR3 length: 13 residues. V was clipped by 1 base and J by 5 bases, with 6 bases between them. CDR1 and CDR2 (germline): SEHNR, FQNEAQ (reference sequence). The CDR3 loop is CASSLVRDNEQFF. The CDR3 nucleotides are TGTGCCAGCAGCTTAGTCAGAGACAATGAGCAGTTCTTC. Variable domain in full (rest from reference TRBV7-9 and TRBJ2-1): DTGVSQNPRHKITKRGQNVTFRCDPISEHNRLYWYRQTLGQGPEFLTYFQNEAQLEKSRLLSDRFSAERPKGSFSTLEIQRTEQGDSAMYLCASSLVRDNEQFFGPGTRLTVL.

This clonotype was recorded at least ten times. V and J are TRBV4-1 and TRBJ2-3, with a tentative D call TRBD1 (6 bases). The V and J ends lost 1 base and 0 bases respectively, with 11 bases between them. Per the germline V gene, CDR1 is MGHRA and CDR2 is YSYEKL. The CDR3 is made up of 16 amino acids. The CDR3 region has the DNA TGCGCCAGCAGCCAAGCGGGACATTATAGCACAGATACGCAGTATTTT. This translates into CASSQAGHYSTDTQYF.

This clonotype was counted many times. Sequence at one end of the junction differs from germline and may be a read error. CDR3 DNA: TGCAGTGCTGGAGACAGGGGCGGAACTGAAGCTTTCTTT. The encoded protein is CSAGDRGGTEAFF. This sequence joins TRBV20-1 and TRBJ1-1; 8 bases are a match to TRBD1. CDR3 length: 13 amino acids. Germline CDR1 reads DFQATT; CDR2 reads SNEGSKA (reference sequence).

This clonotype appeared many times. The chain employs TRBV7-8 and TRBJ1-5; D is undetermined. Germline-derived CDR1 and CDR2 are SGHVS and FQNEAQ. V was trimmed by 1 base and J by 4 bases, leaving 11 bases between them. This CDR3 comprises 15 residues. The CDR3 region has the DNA TGTGCCAGCAGCTTAGTGTCCCCTAGTAATCAGCCCCAGCATTTT. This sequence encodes CASSLVSPSNQPQHF.

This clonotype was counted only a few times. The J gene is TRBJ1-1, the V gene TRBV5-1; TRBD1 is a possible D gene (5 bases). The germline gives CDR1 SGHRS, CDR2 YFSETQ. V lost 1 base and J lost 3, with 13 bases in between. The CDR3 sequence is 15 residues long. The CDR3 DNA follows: TGCGCCAGCAGCTTGCGCCTAGGGGATCACACTGAAGCTTTCTTT. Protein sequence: CASSLRLGDHTEAFF.

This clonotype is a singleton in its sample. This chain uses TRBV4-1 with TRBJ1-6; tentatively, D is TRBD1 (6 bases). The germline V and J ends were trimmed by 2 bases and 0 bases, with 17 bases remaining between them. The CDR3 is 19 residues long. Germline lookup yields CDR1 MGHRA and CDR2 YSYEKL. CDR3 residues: CASSQRGRQRISYNSPLHF. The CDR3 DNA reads TGCGCCAGCAGCCAAAGGGGGAGACAGAGAATCTCCTATAATTCACCCCTCCACTTT.

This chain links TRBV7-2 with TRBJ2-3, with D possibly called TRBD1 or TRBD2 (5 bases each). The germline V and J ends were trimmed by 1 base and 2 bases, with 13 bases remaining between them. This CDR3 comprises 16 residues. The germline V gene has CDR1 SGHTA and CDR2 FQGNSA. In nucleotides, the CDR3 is TGTGCCAGCAGCTTAGACCCGGGGCCCTACACAGATACGCAGTATTTT. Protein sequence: CASSLDPGPYTDTQYF.

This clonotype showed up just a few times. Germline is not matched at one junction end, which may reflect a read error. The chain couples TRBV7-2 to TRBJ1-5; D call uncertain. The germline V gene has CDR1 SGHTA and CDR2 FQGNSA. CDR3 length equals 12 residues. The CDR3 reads CASSPLGQAQHF. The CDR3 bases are TGTGCCAGCAGCCCCCTGGGTCAGGCCCAGCATTTT.

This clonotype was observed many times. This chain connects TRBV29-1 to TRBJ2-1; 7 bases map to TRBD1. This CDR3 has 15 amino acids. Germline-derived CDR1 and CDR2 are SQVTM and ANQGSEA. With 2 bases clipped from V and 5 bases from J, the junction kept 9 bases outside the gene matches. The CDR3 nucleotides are TGCAGCGTTGAACCGGGACAGAGGGCACACAATGAGCAGTTCTTC. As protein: CSVEPGQRAHNEQFF.

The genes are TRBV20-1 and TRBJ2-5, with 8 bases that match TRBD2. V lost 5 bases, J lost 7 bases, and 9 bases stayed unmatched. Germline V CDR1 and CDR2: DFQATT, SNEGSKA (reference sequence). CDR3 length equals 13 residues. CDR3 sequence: CSAPQRGMTTQYF. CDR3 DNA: TGCAGTGCTCCTCAGCGGGGGATGACGACCCAGTACTTC.

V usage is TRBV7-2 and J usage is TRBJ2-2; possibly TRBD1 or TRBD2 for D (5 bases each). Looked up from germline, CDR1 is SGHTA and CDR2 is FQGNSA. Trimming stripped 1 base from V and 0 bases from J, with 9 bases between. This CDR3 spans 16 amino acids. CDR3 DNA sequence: TGTGCCAGCAGCTTAGGTTCGGGACCGAACACCGGGGAGCTGTTTTTT. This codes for CASSLGSGPNTGELFF.

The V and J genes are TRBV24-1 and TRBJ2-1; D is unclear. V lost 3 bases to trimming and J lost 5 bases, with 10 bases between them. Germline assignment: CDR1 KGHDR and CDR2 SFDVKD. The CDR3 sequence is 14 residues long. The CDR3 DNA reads TGTGCCACCAGTGATACGAGGCTTGACAATGAGCAGTTCTTC. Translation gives CATSDTRLDNEQFF.

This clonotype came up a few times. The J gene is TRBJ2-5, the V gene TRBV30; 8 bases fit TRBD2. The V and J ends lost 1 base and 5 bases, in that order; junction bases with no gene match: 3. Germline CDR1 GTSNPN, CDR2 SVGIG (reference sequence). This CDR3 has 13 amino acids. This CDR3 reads CAWSDGGAETQYF. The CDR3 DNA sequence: TGTGCCTGGAGTGACGGGGGGGCCGAGACCCAGTACTTC. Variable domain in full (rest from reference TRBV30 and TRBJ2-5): SQTIHQWPATLVQPVGSPLSLECTVEGTSNPNLYWYRQAAGRGLQLLFYSVGIGQISSEVPQNLSASRPQDRQFILSSKKLLLSDSGFYLCAWSDGGAETQYFGPGTRLLVL.

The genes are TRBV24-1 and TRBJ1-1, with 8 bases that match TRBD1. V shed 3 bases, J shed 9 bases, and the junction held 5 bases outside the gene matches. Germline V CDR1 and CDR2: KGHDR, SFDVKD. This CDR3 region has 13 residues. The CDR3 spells CATSDGQGMQAFF. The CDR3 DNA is TGTGCCACCAGTGATGGACAGGGAATGCAAGCTTTCTTT.

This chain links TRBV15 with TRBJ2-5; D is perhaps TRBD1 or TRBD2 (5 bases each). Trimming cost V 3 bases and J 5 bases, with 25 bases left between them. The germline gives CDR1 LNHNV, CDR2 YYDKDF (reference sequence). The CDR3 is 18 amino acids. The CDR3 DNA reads TGTGCCACCAGCAGGATGACCGGGACGGCCCTTGGTAGGGAGACCCAGTACTTC. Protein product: CATSRMTGTALGRETQYF.